This TCR beta chain was found in a study of cytomegalovirus exposure and HLA in healthy donors. This CDR3 comprises 15 residues. V gave up 0 bases and J gave up 4 bases, with 13 bases separating them. Germline V lookup: CDR1 SGHRS, CDR2 YFSETQ. The study ran its PCR with 60 Vbeta and 13 Jbeta primers. Sequencing was performed with immunoSEQ multiplex PCR; in TCRdb, only in-frame clones are kept and a portion is missing. Of 120,000 to 150,000 clones in the sample, 75% to 80% were seen once. Findings and limits, study-wide: As a later analysis revealed, the rate of TCR association differed by HLA locus, with DRB1 most and HLA-C fewest. Productive rates of about 90% or about 30% were seen for most TCR beta V segments in an earlier analysis. TRBV6-2, TRBV6-3 and some other V segments were excluded as indistinguishable.

Comment on this clone: Antigen specificity is unknown.

The clonotype comes from a man between 40 and 49 years old in good health and CMV-seropositive. The sample consisted of PBMCs. The V and J genes are TRBV5-1 and TRBJ1-1; tentative D call: TRBD1 (5 bases). The CDR3 nucleotides read TGCGCCAGCAGCTTGGCGGGTGGGGGGAGCACTGAAGCTTTCTTT. Encoded protein: CASSLAGGGSTEAFF.